The clone carrying this TCR beta chain has just a few counts. The CDR3 is 15 residues long. From germline, CDR1 is WSHSY and CDR2 SAAADI. J lost 7 bases, V lost 6 bases, and 11 bases had no gene match. The data derive from a study of T cells in tumors after PD-1 blockade. Study context: Peripheral blood samples averaged around 33,000 unique clonotypes and about 120,000 templates.

Some clones are missing from TCRdb's copy, which holds only in-frame ones; the method was immunoSEQ multiplex PCR. The sample has around 51,000 clones; approximately 81% are singletons. The sequence derives from a human donor with basal cell carcinoma. This specimen consisted of PBMCs, obtained before anti-PD-1 treatment. The chain carries TRBV10-2 and TRBJ2-1; 8 positions match TRBD1. CDR3 DNA: TGCGCCAGCAGCACAATGACAGGGGCCCGGAATGAGCAGTTCTTC. This encodes CASSTMTGARNEQFF.